The source of this T cell receptor (beta chain) is a study of post-analysis software for immune sequencing data. In the study overall: Included among the disease courses, which were recorded for the cohort, were relapsing-remitting, secondary progressive and progressive-relapsing multiple sclerosis. General study findings and limits: TRBV5-6, TRBV5-1 and TRBV20-1 were among several TRBV segments more frequent in patients than controls.

TCR beta cDNA libraries had unique molecular identifiers. Each batch of roughly 1 to 11 million T cells produced 500,000 to 550,000 cDNA molecules. MiXCR, applied by TCRdb to the PCR reads, yields one record per CDR3 protein. The sample has about 570,000 distinct CDR3 sequences, roughly 34% seen once. This clonotype showed up just a few times. Antigen specificity is unknown. J gave up 1 base and V 5 bases, and 10 bases lay outside the gene matches. CDR1 and CDR2 (germline): SGHTA, FQGNSA. The length of the CDR3 is 16 residues. The sample consisted of blood. This receptor was identified in a girl aged 2 to 17 with multiple sclerosis. This chain links TRBV7-2 with TRBJ2-5, with 7 bases fitting TRBD1. The CDR3 sequence: CASSTRQGRGQETQYF. The CDR3 DNA sequence: TGTGCCAGCAGCACCAGACAGGGACGAGGCCAAGAGACCCAGTACTTC.